The clone carrying this T cell receptor beta chain was detected only a few times. Its antigen is unknown. Time point indicated: persistent/refractory GD, antithyroid drugs over 5 years with positive TRAb. The TCR library was prepared using RNA isolated from PBMCs. Guidelines of the American Thyroid Association were used to diagnose Graves' disease. The data belong to a study of regulatory T cells in long-lasting Graves disease. The study, taken as a whole, reports: Persistent Graves' patients showed less TCR diversity than newly diagnosed ones.

Building the TCR beta libraries relied on iRepertoire HTBI primers, and CDR3 regions underwent Arm-PCR. Authors' analysis steps: In the combined samples, approximately 62 TRBV and 14 TRBJ segments were identified. TCRdb re-derived calls from the multiplex PCR reads in MiXCR, one entry per CDR3 protein. What appears here as the V and J calls and clone size reflects TCRdb's work, not the paper's. The sample has under 500,000 distinct CDR3 sequences; less than 25% are singletons. Trimming removed 2 bases from V and 0 bases from J, with 12 bases in between. This CDR3 is 16 amino acids long. Germline V gene lookup returns CDR1 SGHDN and CDR2 FVKESK.

This clonotype was obtained from a female donor with Graves disease. The chain uses TRBV14 and TRBJ2-3, with D possibly matching TRBD2 (6 bases). Source: peripheral blood mononuclear cells (PBMCs), taken when the disease was refractory, from a patient treated with antithyroid drugs. CDR3 sequence: CASSQRGGGSTDTQYF. In DNA form, the CDR3 reads TGTGCCAGCAGCCAAAGGGGAGGCGGGAGCACAGATACGCAGTATTTT.